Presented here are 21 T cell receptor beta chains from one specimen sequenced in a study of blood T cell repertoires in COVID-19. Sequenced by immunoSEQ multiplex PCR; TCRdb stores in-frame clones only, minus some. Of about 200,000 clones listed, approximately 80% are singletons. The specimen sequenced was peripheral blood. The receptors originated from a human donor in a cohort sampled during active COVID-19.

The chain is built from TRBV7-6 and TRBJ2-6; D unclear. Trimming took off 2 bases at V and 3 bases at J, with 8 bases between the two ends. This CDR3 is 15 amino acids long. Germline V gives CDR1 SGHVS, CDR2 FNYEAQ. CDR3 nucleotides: TGTGCCAGCAGCTTATCCGGTGGTGGGGCCAACGTCCTGACTTTC. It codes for CASSLSGGGANVLTF.

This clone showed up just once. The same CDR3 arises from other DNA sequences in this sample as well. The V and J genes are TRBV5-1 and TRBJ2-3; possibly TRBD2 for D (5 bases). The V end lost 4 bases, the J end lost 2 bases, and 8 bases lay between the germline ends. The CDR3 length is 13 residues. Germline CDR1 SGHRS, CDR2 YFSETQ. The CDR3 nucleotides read TGCGCCAGCAGCCCGGGGTCCACAGATACGCAGTATTTT. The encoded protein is CASSPGSTDTQYF.

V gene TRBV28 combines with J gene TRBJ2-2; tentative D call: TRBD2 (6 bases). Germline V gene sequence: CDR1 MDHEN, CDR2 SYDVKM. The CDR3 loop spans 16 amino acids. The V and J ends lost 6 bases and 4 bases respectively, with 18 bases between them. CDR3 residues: CASRTFDSRGTGELFF. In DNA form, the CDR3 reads TGTGCCAGCAGGACTTTTGACTCGCGGGGCACCGGGGAGCTGTTTTTT.

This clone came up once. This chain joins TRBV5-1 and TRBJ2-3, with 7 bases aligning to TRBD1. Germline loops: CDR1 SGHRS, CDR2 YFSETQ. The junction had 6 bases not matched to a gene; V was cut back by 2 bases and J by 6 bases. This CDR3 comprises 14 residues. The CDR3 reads CASSLQGTWDTQYF. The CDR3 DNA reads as TGCGCCAGCAGCTTACAGGGGACGTGGGATACGCAGTATTTT.

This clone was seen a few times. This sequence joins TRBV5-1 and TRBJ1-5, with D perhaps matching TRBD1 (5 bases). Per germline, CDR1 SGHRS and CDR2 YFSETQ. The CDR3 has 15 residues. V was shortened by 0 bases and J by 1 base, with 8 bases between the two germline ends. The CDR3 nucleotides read TGCGCCAGCAGCTTGGATGGGGGGAGCAATCAGCCCCAGCATTTT. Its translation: CASSLDGGSNQPQHF.

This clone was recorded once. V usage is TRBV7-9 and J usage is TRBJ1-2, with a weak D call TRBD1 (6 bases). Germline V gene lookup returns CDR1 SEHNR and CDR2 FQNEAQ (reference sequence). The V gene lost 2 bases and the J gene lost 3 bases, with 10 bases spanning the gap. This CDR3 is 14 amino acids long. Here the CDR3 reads CASSLSGGYYGYTF. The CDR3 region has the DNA TGTGCCAGCAGCTTAAGTGGGGGCTACTATGGCTACACCTTC.

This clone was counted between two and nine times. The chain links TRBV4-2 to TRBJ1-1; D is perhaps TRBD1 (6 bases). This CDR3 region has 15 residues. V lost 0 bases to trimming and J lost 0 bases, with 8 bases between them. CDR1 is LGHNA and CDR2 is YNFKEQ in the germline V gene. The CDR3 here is CASSQDQGMNTEAFF. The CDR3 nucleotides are TGTGCCAGCAGCCAAGATCAGGGGATGAACACTGAAGCTTTCTTT.

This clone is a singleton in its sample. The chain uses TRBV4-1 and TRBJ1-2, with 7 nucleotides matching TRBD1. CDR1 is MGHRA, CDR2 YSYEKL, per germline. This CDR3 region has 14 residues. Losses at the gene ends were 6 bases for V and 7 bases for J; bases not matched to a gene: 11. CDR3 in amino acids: CASRQTGRYGGYTF. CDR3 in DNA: TGCGCCAGCAGGCAGACAGGGAGATACGGTGGCTACACCTTC.

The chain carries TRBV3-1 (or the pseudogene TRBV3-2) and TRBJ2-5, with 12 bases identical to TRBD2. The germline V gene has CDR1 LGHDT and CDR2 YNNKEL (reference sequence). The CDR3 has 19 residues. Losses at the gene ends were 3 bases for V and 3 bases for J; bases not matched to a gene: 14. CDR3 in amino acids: CASSQHASGRARYKETQYF. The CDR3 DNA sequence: TGTGCCAGCAGCCAGCACGCTAGCGGGAGGGCCCGTTATAAAGAGACCCAGTACTTC.

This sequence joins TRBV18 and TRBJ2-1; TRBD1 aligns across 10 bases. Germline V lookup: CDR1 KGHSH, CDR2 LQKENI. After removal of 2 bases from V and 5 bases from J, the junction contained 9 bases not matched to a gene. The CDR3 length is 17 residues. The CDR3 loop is CASSPRTGGLINNEQFF. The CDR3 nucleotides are TGTGCCAGCTCACCAAGGACAGGGGGATTAATAAACAATGAGCAGTTCTTC.

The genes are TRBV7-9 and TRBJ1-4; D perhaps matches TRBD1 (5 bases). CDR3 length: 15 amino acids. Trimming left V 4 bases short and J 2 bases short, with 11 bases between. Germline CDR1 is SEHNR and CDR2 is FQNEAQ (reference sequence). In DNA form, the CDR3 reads TGTGCCAGCAGCTGGTTTGGGGGGACTAATGAAAAACTGTTTTTT. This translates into CASSWFGGTNEKLFF. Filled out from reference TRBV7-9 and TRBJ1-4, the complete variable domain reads DTGVSQNPRHKITKRGQNVTFRCDPISEHNRLYWYRQTLGQGPEFLTYFQNEAQLEKSRLLSDRFSAERPKGSFSTLEIQRTEQGDSAMYLCASSWFGGTNEKLFFGSGTQLSVL.

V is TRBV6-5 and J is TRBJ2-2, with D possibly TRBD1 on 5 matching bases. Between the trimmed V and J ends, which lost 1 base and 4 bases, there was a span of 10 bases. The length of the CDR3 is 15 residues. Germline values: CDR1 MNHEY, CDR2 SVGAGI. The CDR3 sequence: CASSYFRVPTGELFF. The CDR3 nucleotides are TGTGCCAGCAGTTACTTCAGGGTGCCCACCGGGGAGCTGTTTTTT.

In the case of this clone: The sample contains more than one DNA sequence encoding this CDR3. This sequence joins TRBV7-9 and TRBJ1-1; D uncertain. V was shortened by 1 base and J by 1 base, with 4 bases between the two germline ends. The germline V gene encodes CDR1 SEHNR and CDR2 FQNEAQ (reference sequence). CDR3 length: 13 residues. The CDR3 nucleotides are TGTGCCAGCAGCTTAGGTCAGAACACTGAAGCTTTCTTT. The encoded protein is CASSLGQNTEAFF. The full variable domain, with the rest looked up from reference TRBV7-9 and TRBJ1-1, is DTGVSQNPRHKITKRGQNVTFRCDPISEHNRLYWYRQTLGQGPEFLTYFQNEAQLEKSRLLSDRFSAERPKGSFSTLEIQRTEQGDSAMYLCASSLGQNTEAFFGQGTRLTVV.

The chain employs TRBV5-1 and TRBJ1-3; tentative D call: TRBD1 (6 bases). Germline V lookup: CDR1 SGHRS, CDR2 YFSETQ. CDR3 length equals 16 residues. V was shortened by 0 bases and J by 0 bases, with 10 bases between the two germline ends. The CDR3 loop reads CASSLAGGHSGNTIYF. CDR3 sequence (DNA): TGCGCCAGCAGCTTGGCCGGGGGGCACTCTGGAAACACCATATATTTT. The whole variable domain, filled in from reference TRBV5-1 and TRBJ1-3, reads KAGVTQTPRYLIKTRGQQVTLSCSPISGHRSVSWYQQTPGQGLQFLFEYFSETQRNKGNFPGRFSGRQFSNSRSEMNVSTLELGDSALYLCASSLAGGHSGNTIYFGEGSWLTVV.

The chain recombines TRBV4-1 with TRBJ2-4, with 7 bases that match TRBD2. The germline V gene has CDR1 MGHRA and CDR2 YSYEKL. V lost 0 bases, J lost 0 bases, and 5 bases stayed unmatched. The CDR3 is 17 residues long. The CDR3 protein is CASSQEASGVAKNIQYF. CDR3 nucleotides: TGCGCCAGCAGCCAAGAGGCTAGCGGAGTAGCCAAAAACATTCAGTACTTC.

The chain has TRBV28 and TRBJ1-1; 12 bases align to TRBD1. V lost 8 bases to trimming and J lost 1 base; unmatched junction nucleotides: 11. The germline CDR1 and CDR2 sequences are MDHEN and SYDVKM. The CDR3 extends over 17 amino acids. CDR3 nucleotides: TGTGCCAGCCGTGAGGGACAGGGGGCAGGGAAGAACACTGAAGCTTTCTTT. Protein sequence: CASREGQGAGKNTEAFF.

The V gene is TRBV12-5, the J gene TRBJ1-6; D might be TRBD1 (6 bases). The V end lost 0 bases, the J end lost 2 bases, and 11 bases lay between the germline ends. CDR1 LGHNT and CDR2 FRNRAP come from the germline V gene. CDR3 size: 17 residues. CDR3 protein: CASGLVARGPYNSPLHF. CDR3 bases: TGTGCTAGTGGTTTGGTCGCCAGGGGCCCCTATAATTCACCCCTCCACTTT.

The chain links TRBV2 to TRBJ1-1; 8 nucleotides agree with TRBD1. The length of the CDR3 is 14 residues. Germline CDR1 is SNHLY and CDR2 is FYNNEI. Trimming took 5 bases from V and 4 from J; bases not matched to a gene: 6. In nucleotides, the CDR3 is TGTGCCAGCAGTAAGACAGGGGAAACCACTGAAGCTTTCTTT. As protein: CASSKTGETTEAFF.

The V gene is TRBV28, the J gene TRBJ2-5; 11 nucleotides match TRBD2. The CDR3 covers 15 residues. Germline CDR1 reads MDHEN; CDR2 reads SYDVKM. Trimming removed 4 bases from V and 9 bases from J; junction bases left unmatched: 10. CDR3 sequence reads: CASSSGIAGGGAQYF. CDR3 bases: TGTGCCAGCAGTTCCGGCATAGCGGGAGGGGGGGCCCAGTACTTC. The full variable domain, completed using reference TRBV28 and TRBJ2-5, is DVKVTQSSRYLVKRTGEKVFLECVQDMDHENMFWYRQDPGLGLRLIYFSYDVKMKEKGDIPEGYSVSREKKERFSLILESASTNQTSMYLCASSSGIAGGGAQYFGPGTRLLVL.

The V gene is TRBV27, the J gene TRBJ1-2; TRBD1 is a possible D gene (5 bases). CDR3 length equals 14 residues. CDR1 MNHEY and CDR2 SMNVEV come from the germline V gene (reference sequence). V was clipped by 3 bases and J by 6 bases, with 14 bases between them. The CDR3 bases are TGTGCCAGCAGTTTTCAGGGATCGCTCGATGGCTACACCTTC. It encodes CASSFQGSLDGYTF.

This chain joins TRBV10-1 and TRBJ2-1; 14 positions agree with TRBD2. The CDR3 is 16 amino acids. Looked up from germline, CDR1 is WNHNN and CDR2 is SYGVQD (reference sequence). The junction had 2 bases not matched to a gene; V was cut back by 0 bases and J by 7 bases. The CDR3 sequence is CASSESGLAGVNEQFF. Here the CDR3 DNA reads TGCGCCAGCAGTGAGTCGGGACTAGCGGGAGTGAATGAGCAGTTCTTC.